These T cell receptor beta chains were read from a single sample in a study of pediatric ulcerative colitis. TCRdb's table, derived via immunoSEQ multiplex PCR, lists solely in-frame clones and lacks some. The sample contains 30,000 to 45,000 clones, about three quarters of which appear only once. The specimen was gut tissue. These receptors were collected from a boy between 10 and 17 years old with moderate ulcerative colitis. CDR3s include the opening cysteine and the closing phenylalanine or tryptophan. The order of the fields is CDR3 protein, CDR3 DNA, J gene, CDR3 length, D gene, V gene, clone size. D genes are given only for firm matches. The size of a clone is reported for some rows only, either as once, few or many, or as a class for expanded clones.

CDR3: CASSFRWTGRTDTQYF
DNA: TGTGCCAGCAGTTTCCGCTGGACAGGGCGCACAGATACGCAGTATTTT
J: TRBJ2-3
length: 16
D: TRBD1
V: TRBV28
size: -

CDR3: CASSFESLSYEQYF
DNA: TGTGCCAGCAGCTTTGAGTCTTTAAGCTACGAGCAGTACTTC
J: TRBJ2-7
length: 14
D: -
V: TRBV12-1
size: -

CDR3: CANTGGANSGANVLTF
DNA: TGCGCCAACACCGGGGGGGCCAACTCTGGGGCCAACGTCCTGACTTTC
J: TRBJ2-6
length: 16
D: TRBD2
V: TRBV10-1
size: few

CDR3: CASSQGTADYGYTF
DNA: TGCGCCAGCAGCCAAGGGACAGCTGACTATGGCTACACCTTC
J: TRBJ1-2
length: 14
D: TRBD1
V: TRBV5-1
size: few

CDR3: CASSYSPSGSTDTQYF
DNA: TGTGCCAGCAGTTACTCTCCTAGCGGGAGCACAGATACGCAGTATTTT
J: TRBJ2-3
length: 16
D: TRBD2
V: TRBV6-5
size: -

CDR3: CASGLVETQYF
DNA: TGTGCTAGTGGTTTGGTAGAGACCCAGTACTTC
J: TRBJ2-5
length: 11
D: -
V: TRBV12-5
size: -

CDR3: CASSGLTLAYEQYF
DNA: TGTGCCAGCAGTGGTTTGACCCTTGCCTACGAGCAGTACTTC
J: TRBJ2-7
length: 14
D: -
V: TRBV2
size: once

CDR3: CASSLQGTMGTEAFF
DNA: TGCGCCAGCAGCTTACAGGGGACAATGGGTACTGAAGCTTTCTTT
J: TRBJ1-1
length: 15
D: TRBD1
V: TRBV5-1
size: -

CDR3: CASSPTGFGNTEAFF
DNA: TGCGCCAGCAGCCCGACAGGGTTTGGGAACACTGAAGCTTTCTTT
J: TRBJ1-1
length: 15
D: TRBD1
V: TRBV5-1
size: few

CDR3: CASSFRGAPEQYF
DNA: TGTGCCAGCAGCTTCAGGGGGGCTCCCGAGCAGTACTTC
J: TRBJ2-7
length: 13
D: -
V: TRBV5-5
size: -

CDR3: CASRLRGVGEQYF
DNA: TGTGCCAGCAGATTACGGGGAGTTGGAGAGCAGTACTTC
J: TRBJ2-7
length: 13
D: -
V: TRBV28
size: few

CDR3: CASSLAGQGDSYEQYF
DNA: TGTGCCAGCAGCTTGGCCGGACAGGGGGACTCCTACGAGCAGTACTTC
J: TRBJ2-7
length: 16
D: TRBD1
V: TRBV5-6
size: once

CDR3: CASSSTDRVPYEQYF
DNA: TGCGCCAGCAGCTCGACCGACAGGGTTCCCTACGAGCAGTACTTC
J: TRBJ2-7
length: 15
D: TRBD1
V: TRBV5-1
size: -

CDR3: CASSFAFRDRTYEQYF
DNA: TGTGCCAGCAGTTTTGCTTTTCGGGACAGAACCTACGAGCAGTACTTC
J: TRBJ2-7
length: 16
D: TRBD1
V: TRBV28
size: -

CDR3: CSVQLTTYEQYF
DNA: TGCAGCGTGCAACTAACAACCTACGAGCAGTACTTC
J: TRBJ2-7
length: 12
D: -
V: TRBV29-1
size: -

CDR3: CASSDSYMNTIYF
DNA: TGTGCCAGCAGCGACTCTTATATGAACACCATATATTTT
J: TRBJ1-3
length: 13
D: -
V: TRBV7-9
size: -

CDR3: CASSLALDRGRDYGYTF
DNA: TGTGCCAGCAGCTTAGCGCTTGACAGGGGGCGAGACTATGGCTACACCTTC
J: TRBJ1-2
length: 17
D: TRBD1
V: TRBV7-9
size: few

CDR3: CASSLNGQVGNTEAFF
DNA: TGCGCCAGCAGCTTGAACGGACAGGTAGGGAACACTGAAGCTTTCTTT
J: TRBJ1-1
length: 16
D: TRBD1
V: TRBV5-1
size: -

CDR3: CASSWAGTGDYNEQFF
DNA: TGCGCCAGCAGCTGGGCCGGGACAGGAGATTACAATGAGCAGTTCTTC
J: TRBJ2-1
length: 16
D: TRBD1
V: TRBV5-1
size: -

CDR3: CASSLGTGGQTEAFF
DNA: TGCGCCAGCAGCTTGGGGACAGGGGGCCAGACTGAAGCTTTCTTT
J: TRBJ1-1
length: 15
D: TRBD1
V: TRBV5-1
size: -

CDR3: CATAGQGAGFGNEQFF
DNA: TGTGCCACCGCCGGACAGGGGGCAGGATTCGGCAATGAGCAGTTCTTC
J: TRBJ2-1
length: 16
D: TRBD1
V: TRBV15
size: -

CDR3: CAIRGGTAADTQYF
DNA: TGTGCCATCAGAGGGGGGACAGCAGCAGATACGCAGTATTTT
J: TRBJ2-3
length: 14
D: -
V: TRBV10-3
size: few

CDR3: CAISESRGGYEQYF
DNA: TGTGCCATCAGTGAGTCTAGGGGCGGGTACGAGCAGTACTTC
J: TRBJ2-7
length: 14
D: -
V: TRBV10-3
size: -

CDR3: CASSLGTGEVYGYTF
DNA: TGCGCCAGCAGTTTGGGGACAGGGGAAGTCTATGGCTACACCTTC
J: TRBJ1-2
length: 15
D: TRBD1
V: TRBV5-1
size: -

CDR3: CASSPARQGFYNEQFF
DNA: TGCGCCAGCAGTCCAGCCAGACAGGGCTTCTACAATGAGCAGTTCTTC
J: TRBJ2-1
length: 16
D: TRBD1
V: TRBV5-1
size: few

CDR3: CASSLTVGQGKVMNTEAFF
DNA: TGTGCCAGCAGCTTAACCGTGGGGCAGGGGAAGGTCATGAACACTGAAGCTTTCTTT
J: TRBJ1-1
length: 19
D: -
V: TRBV5-6
size: once

CDR3: CASSDQSGVNTEAFF
DNA: TGCGCCAGCAGTGATCAATCCGGAGTGAACACTGAAGCTTTCTTT
J: TRBJ1-1
length: 15
D: -
V: TRBV10-1
size: few

CDR3: CASSSEGAYTPQHF
DNA: TGTGCCAGCAGCTCGGAGGGGGCCTATACGCCCCAGCATTTT
J: TRBJ1-5
length: 14
D: TRBD1
V: TRBV6-1
size: -

CDR3: CASSQRGRGSGELFF
DNA: TGTGCCAGCAGCCAGCGTGGCCGTGGGTCCGGGGAGCTGTTTTTT
J: TRBJ2-2
length: 15
D: -
V: TRBV7-2
size: -

CDR3: CASSLRGPREKLFF
DNA: TGCGCCAGCAGCTTAAGGGGACCCAGGGAAAAACTGTTTTTT
J: TRBJ1-4
length: 14
D: -
V: TRBV5-1
size: -

CDR3: CASSVWRGGKDTQYF
DNA: TGTGCCAGCAGCGTCTGGCGGGGGGGCAAAGATACGCAGTATTTT
J: TRBJ2-3
length: 15
D: TRBD2
V: TRBV9
size: -

CDR3: CASSPGVHTDTQYF
DNA: TGTGCCAGTAGCCCCGGGGTCCACACAGATACGCAGTATTTT
J: TRBJ2-3
length: 14
D: -
V: TRBV19
size: few

CDR3: CAWSSELAGGNKETQYF
DNA: TGTGCCTGGAGTTCTGAACTAGCGGGAGGGAATAAAGAGACCCAGTACTTC
J: TRBJ2-5
length: 17
D: TRBD2
V: TRBV30
size: once

CDR3: CASGLVTSIHNEQFF
DNA: TGTGCTAGTGGTTTGGTTACCAGCATTCACAATGAGCAGTTCTTC
J: TRBJ2-1
length: 15
D: -
V: TRBV12-5
size: -

CDR3: CASSPRFPGGYEQYF
DNA: TGTGCCAGCAGCCCTCGATTCCCAGGGGGATACGAGCAGTACTTC
J: TRBJ2-7
length: 15
D: TRBD1
V: TRBV28
size: -

CDR3: CAWSARGYGYTF
DNA: TGTGCCTGGAGCGCTCGGGGCTATGGCTACACCTTC
J: TRBJ1-2
length: 12
D: -
V: TRBV30
size: -

CDR3: CASSMPSGNEQFF
DNA: TGTGCCAGCAGCATGCCGAGCGGTAATGAGCAGTTCTTC
J: TRBJ2-1
length: 13
D: -
V: TRBV7-9
size: few

CDR3: CASSPAGAEQYF
DNA: TGTGCCAGCAGCCCAGCGGGAGCCGAGCAGTACTTC
J: TRBJ2-7
length: 12
D: TRBD2
V: TRBV7-8
size: -

CDR3: CAWSVRRASGNTIYF
DNA: TGTGCCTGGAGTGTACGCAGGGCCTCCGGAAACACCATATATTTT
J: TRBJ1-3
length: 15
D: -
V: TRBV30
size: -

CDR3: CASSPQTGTGLETQYF
DNA: TGTGCCAGCAGCCCCCAAACCGGGACAGGGTTGGAGACCCAGTACTTC
J: TRBJ2-5
length: 16
D: TRBD1
V: TRBV7-6
size: -